This T cell receptor (beta chain) is from a study of blood T cell repertoires in COVID-19. Data came from immunoSEQ multiplex PCR; TCRdb stores just in-frame clones and leaves some out. The data show some 180,000 clones, with about 83% seen just once and roughly 19% held by the top ten. Germline assignment: CDR1 SEHNR and CDR2 FQNEAQ (reference sequence). Trimming removed 6 bases from V and 5 bases from J, with 13 bases in between. The CDR3 consists of 14 residues. The sequenced sample consisted of peripheral blood. The chain has TRBV7-9 and TRBJ1-4; perhaps TRBD1 as D (5 bases). The clonotype was recovered from a woman aged 70-85 years who had recovered from COVID-19. CDR3 bases: TGTGCCAGCAGTCCGCAAGGGGAAAATGAAAAACTGTTTTTT. This gives the protein CASSPQGENEKLFF. Full variable domain (remainder filled in from reference TRBV7-9 and TRBJ1-4): DTGVSQNPRHKITKRGQNVTFRCDPISEHNRLYWYRQTLGQGPEFLTYFQNEAQLEKSRLLSDRFSAERPKGSFSTLEIQRTEQGDSAMYLCASSPQGENEKLFFGSGTQLSVL.